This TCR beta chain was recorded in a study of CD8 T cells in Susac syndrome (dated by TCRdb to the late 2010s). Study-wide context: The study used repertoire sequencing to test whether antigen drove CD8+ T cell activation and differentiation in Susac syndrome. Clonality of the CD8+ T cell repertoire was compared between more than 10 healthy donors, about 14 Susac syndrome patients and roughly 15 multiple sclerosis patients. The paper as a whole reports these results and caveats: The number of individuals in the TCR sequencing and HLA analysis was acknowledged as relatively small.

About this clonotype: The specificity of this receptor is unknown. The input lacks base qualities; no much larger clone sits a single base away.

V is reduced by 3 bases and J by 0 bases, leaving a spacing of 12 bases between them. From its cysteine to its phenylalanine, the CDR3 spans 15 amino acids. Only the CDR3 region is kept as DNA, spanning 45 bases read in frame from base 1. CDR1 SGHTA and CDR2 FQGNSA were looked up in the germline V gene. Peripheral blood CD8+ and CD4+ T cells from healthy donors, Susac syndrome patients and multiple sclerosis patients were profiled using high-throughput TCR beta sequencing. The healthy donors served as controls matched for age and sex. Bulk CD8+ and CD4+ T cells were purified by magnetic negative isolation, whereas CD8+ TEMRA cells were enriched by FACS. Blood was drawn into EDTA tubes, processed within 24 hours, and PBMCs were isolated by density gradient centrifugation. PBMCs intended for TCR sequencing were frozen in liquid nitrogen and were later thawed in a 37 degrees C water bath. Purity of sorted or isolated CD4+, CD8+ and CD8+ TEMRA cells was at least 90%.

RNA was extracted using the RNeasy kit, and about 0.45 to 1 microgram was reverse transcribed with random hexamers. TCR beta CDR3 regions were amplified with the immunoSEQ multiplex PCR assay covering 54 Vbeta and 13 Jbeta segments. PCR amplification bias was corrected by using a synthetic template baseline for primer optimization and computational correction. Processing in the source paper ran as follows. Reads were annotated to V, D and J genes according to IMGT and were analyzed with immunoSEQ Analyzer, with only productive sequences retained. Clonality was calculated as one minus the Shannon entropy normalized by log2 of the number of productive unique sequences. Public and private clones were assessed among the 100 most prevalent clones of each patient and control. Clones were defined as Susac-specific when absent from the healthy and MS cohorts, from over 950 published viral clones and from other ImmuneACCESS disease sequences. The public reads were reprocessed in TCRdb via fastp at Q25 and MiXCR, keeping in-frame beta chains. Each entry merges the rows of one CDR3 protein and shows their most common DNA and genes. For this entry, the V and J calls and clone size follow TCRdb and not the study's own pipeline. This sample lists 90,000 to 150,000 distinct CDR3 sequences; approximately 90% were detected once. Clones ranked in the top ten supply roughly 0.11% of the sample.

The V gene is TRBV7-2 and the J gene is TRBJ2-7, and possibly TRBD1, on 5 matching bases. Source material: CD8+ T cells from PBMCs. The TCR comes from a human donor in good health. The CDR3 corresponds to CASSLDMGNSYEQYF. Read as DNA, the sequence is TGTGCCAGCAGCTTGGACATGGGGAACTCCTACGAGCAGTACTTC.